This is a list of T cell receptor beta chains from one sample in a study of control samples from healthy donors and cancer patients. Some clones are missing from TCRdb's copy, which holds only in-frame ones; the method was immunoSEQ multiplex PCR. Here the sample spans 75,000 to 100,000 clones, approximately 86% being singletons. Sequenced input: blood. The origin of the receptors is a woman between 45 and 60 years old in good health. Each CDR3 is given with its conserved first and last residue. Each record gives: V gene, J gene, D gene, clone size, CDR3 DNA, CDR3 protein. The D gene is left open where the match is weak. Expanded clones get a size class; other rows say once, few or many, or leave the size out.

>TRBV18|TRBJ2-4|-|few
TGTGCCAGCTCAAAACAGGCAAACCTAGCCAAAAACATTCAGTACTTC
CASSKQANLAKNIQYF
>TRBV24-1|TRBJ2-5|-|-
TGTGCCACCAGTGATCGACAGGGAGGACGGGAGACCCAGTACTTC
CATSDRQGGRETQYF
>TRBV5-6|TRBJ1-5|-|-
TGTGCCAGCAGCTTGAGCCGGACGGGGCCCCAGCATTTT
CASSLSRTGPQHF
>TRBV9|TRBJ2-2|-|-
TGTGCCAGCAGCCCCGAGGGGAGGGGGGAGCTGTTTTTT
CASSPEGRGELFF
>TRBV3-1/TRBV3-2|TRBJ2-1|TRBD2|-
TGTGCCAGCAGCCAAGATTTGGCTAGCGGGGGGGCGCGGCAGTTCTTC
CASSQDLASGGARQFF
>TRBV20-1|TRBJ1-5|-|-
TGCAGTGCTAGTACAGGGTTCGGCAATCAGCCCCAGCATTTT
CSASTGFGNQPQHF
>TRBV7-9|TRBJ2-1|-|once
TGTGCCAGCAGCCCACTATTTTACAATGAGCAGTTCTTC
CASSPLFYNEQFF
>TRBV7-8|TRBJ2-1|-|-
TGTGCCAGCAGCTTGGAGGCAACATACAATGAGCAGTTCTTC
CASSLEATYNEQFF
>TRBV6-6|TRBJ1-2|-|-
TGTGCCAGCAGGGACGTCCTTACCTATGGCTACACCTTC
CASRDVLTYGYTF
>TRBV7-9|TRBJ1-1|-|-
TGTGCCAGCAGCCCTCCCAACACTGAAGCTTTCTTT
CASSPPNTEAFF
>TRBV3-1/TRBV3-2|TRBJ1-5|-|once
TGTGCCAGCAGCCCGATGGCCAGCAATCAGCCCCAGCATTTT
CASSPMASNQPQHF
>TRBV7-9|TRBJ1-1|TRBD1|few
TGTGCCAGCAGCTTAGTCTTAGGACAGGGGTTGTATGCTTTCTTT
CASSLVLGQGLYAFF
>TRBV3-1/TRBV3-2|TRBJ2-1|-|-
TGTGTCAGCAGCGCCCGACTCGGATCCTACAATGAGCAGTTCTTC
CVSSARLGSYNEQFF
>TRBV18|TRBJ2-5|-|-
TGTGCCAGCTCACCACCGGCCAGGAATCAAGAGACCCAGTACTTC
CASSPPARNQETQYF
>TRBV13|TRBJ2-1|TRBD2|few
TGTGCCAGCAGCCTGACTAGCGGGGGGGTCCGAGAGCAGTTCTTC
CASSLTSGGVREQFF
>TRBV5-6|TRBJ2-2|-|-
TGTGCCAGCAGCTTGGGCAGGGTAGGGACCGGGGAGCTGTTTTTT
CASSLGRVGTGELFF
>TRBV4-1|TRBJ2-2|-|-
TGCGCCAGCAGCCAAGTTAGAGTTCTAGCCGTCGGGGAGCTGTTTTTT
CASSQVRVLAVGELFF
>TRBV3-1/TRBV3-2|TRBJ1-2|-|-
TGTGCCAGCAGCCAAGGACAGTGGAACTATGGCTACACCTTC
CASSQGQWNYGYTF
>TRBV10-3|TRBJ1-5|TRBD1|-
TGTGCCATCAGGGCGGACAGGGGGAGGAATCAGCCCCAGCATTTT
CAIRADRGRNQPQHF
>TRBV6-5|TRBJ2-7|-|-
TGTGCCAGCAGTACTGGGACGGGGGCCTTCGAGCAGTACTTC
CASSTGTGAFEQYF
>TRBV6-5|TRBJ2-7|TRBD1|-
TGTGCCAGCATTTTACAGGGGTACGAGCAGTACTTC
CASILQGYEQYF
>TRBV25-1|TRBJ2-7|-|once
TGTGCCAGCAGTGGGTCCTACGAGCAGTACTTC
CASSGSYEQYF
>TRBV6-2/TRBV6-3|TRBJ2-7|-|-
TGTGCCAGCAGTCAAGGGGCCGAGGGAAACGAGCAGTACTTC
CASSQGAEGNEQYF
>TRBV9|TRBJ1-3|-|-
TGTGCCAGCAGCGCGATGGCCGCGGGGCCCCGTATCTCTGGAAACACCATATATTTT
CASSAMAAGPRISGNTIYF
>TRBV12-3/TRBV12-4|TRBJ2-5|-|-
TGTGCCAGCAGCTACCGCGGGGCCCAGTACTTC
CASSYRGAQYF
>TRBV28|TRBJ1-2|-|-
TGTGCCACCCCTGGGGGGAACTATGGCTACACCTTC
CATPGGNYGYTF
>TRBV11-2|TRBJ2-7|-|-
TGTGCCAGCCGATCCGACGCTTACTCCTACGAGCAGTACTTC
CASRSDAYSYEQYF
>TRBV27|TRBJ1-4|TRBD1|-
TGTGCCAGCAGTTTGAAGCCGGGACAGGGGGCGGGCAATGAAAAACTGTTTTTT
CASSLKPGQGAGNEKLFF
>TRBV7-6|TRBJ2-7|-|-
TGTGCCAGCAGATTAGGTGCTTCGGAATTCTACGAGCAGTACTTC
CASRLGASEFYEQYF
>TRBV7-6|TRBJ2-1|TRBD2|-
TGTGCCAGCAGCTTCGAACTAGCGGGAGGTTCCAATGAGCAGTTCTTC
CASSFELAGGSNEQFF
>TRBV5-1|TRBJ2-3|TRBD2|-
TGCGCCAGCAGCTTGGAGACCGGGCGGGGGGGCGCAGATACGCAGTATTTT
CASSLETGRGGADTQYF
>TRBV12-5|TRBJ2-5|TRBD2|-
TGTGCTAGTGGTTTGCCCTCCGCTCTACGGGGGGGCGAGACCCAGTACTTC
CASGLPSALRGGETQYF
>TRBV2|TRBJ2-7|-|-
TGTGCCAGCAGTGAAAGGGGACTGTCATCCTACGAGCAGTACTTC
CASSERGLSSYEQYF
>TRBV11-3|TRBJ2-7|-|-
TGTGCCAGCAGCTTAGCTGGGGCCCGAGACGGCGAGCAGTACTTC
CASSLAGARDGEQYF
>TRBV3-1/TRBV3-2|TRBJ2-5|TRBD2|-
TGTGCCAGCAGCCTGCGGACTAGCGGGATAGTACACGAGACCCAGTACTTC
CASSLRTSGIVHETQYF
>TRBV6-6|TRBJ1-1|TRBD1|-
TGTGCCAGCATGCGGACAGGGGGCACTGAAGCTTTCTTT
CASMRTGGTEAFF
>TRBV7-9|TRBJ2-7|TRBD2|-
TGTGCCAGCAGCTTATCTGGACTAGCGGGAGCCCACGAGCAGTACTTC
CASSLSGLAGAHEQYF
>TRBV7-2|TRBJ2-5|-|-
TGTGCCAGCAGCTATGCGGAGACCCAGTACTTC
CASSYAETQYF
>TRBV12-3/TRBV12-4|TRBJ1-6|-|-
TGTGCCAGCAGAGAGGTTTCTAATTCACCCCTCCACTTT
CASREVSNSPLHF
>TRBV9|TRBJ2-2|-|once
TGTGCCAGCAGCGTGGGTGGGACCGGGGAGCTGTTTTTT
CASSVGGTGELFF
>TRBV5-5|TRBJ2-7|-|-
TGTGCCAGCAGCTTGGGCATAATCCTCTCCTACGAGCAGTACTTC
CASSLGIILSYEQYF
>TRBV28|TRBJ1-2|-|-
TGTGCCAGCAGTTGGGATTGGAAGGGGAACTATGGCTACACCTTC
CASSWDWKGNYGYTF
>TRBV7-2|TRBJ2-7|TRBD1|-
TGTGCCAGCAGCTCGGGACAGAATCCACGCTACGAGCAGTACTTC
CASSSGQNPRYEQYF
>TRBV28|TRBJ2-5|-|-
TGTGCCAGCAGTTTACGCCCCGCCGAGACCCAGTACTTC
CASSLRPAETQYF
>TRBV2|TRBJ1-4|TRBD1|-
TGTGCCAGCAGTGGACAGGGCCTCGCTGAAAAACTGTTTTTT
CASSGQGLAEKLFF
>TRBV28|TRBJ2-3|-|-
TGTGCCAGCAGTTTACAACGAGATACGCAGTATTTT
CASSLQRDTQYF
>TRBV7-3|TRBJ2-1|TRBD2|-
TGTGCCAGCAGCTTAATACTACCGGGACTAGCGTCTAATGAGCAGTTCTTC
CASSLILPGLASNEQFF
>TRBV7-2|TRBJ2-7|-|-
TGTGCCAGCAGCTTAAAAGAGCAGGGCCCTTGGTACGAGCAGTACTTC
CASSLKEQGPWYEQYF
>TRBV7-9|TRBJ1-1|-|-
TGTGCCAGCAGAATAGGGGACGGGGGAAGGGGCACTGAAGCTTTCTTT
CASRIGDGGRGTEAFF
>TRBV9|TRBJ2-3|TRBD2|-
TGTGCCAGCAGCACCGCAAGCGGGAGGAGCACAGATACGCAGTATTTT
CASSTASGRSTDTQYF
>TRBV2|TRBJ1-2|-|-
TGTGCCAGCAGTGATCGTCGGCCGGGGAGGTATGGCTACACCTTC
CASSDRRPGRYGYTF
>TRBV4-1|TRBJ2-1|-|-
TGCGCCAGCAGCCAAGGAACGGCAACCTCAGGGAGCTCCTACAATGAGCAGTTCTTC
CASSQGTATSGSSYNEQFF
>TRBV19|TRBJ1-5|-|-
TGTGCCAGTAGTATAAGGGGGGCCTTCAATCAGCCCCAGCATTTT
CASSIRGAFNQPQHF
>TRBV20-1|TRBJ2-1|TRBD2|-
TGCAGTGCTAGTAGCGGGGGGGCTAAGGGGTACAATGAGCAGTTCTTC
CSASSGGAKGYNEQFF
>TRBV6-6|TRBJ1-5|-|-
TGTGCCAGCAGTTACAGGGAGGGCAATCAGCCCCAGCATTTT
CASSYREGNQPQHF